The 10 T cell receptor beta chains given below trace back to one sample, sequenced in a study of cytotoxic CD8 clonotypes in ibrutinib-treated CLL. The repertoire was sequenced with immunoSEQ multiplex PCR; TCRdb's copy has only in-frame clones and lacks some. The sample shows under 150,000 clones, less than 95% of them seen only once. Sample: PBMCs, taken after 12 months of ibrutinib treatment. The source of these receptors is a human donor with chronic lymphocytic leukemia.

V and J are TRBV5-6 and TRBJ2-2, with D uncertain. CDR1 and CDR2 (germline): SGHDT, YYEEEE. CDR3 length: 13 residues. Trimming shortened V by 4 bases and J by 4 bases, and 8 bases separated the two germline ends. DNA for the CDR3: TGTGCCAGCAGCGTAAGTTTCACCGGGGAGCTGTTTTTT. Amino acids: CASSVSFTGELFF.

The rearrangement uses TRBV7-9 and TRBJ2-1; D unclear. This CDR3 has 16 residues. Germline loops: CDR1 SEHNR, CDR2 FQNEAQ (reference sequence). Trimming pared 2 bases from V and 4 bases from J, leaving 15 bases between. In nucleotides, the CDR3 is TGTGCCAGCAGCTTACTGGCTCTCGACCGTTACAATGAGCAGTTCTTC. Translating gives CASSLLALDRYNEQFF.

The J gene is TRBJ2-1, the V gene TRBV18; maybe TRBD2 (7 bases). Germline CDR1 is KGHSH and CDR2 is LQKENI. Trimming took off 3 bases at V and 2 bases at J, with 20 bases between the two ends. The CDR3 contains 18 residues. The CDR3 is CASSPLDSARGAYNEQFF. CDR3 in DNA: TGTGCCAGCTCACCCCTGGACAGTGCCCGGGGGGCCTACAATGAGCAGTTCTTC.

DNA for the CDR3: TGTGCCAGCAGCTTAGTGGACGAGGCAAATAGCAATCAGCCCCAGCATTTT. Translated: CASSLVDEANSNQPQHF. This chain joins TRBV7-9 and TRBJ1-5; D ambiguous. V lost 1 base to trimming and J lost 0 bases, with 13 bases between them. Germline values: CDR1 SEHNR, CDR2 FQNEAQ (reference sequence). The CDR3 runs 17 residues.

This clone was seen a handful of times. This chain links TRBV29-1 with TRBJ2-3, with no clear D. CDR3 length: 11 amino acids. Trimming shortened V by 4 bases and J by 5 bases, and 7 bases separated the two germline ends. Germline V gene data show CDR1 as SQVTM and CDR2 as ANQGSEA. CDR3 coding DNA: TGCAGCGTTGCGTGGAGAGATACGCAGTATTTT. Its protein product is CSVAWRDTQYF.

The gene calls are TRBV7-2 and TRBJ2-1; 12 nucleotides align to TRBD2. From germline, CDR1 is SGHTA and CDR2 FQGNSA. The CDR3 covers 16 residues. V was pared by 2 bases and J by 9 bases, with 8 bases of the junction left unmatched. The chain's CDR3 is CASSLSPSGREGEQFF. The CDR3 coding sequence is TGTGCCAGCAGCTTATCGCCTAGCGGGAGGGAGGGTGAGCAGTTCTTC. The full variable domain, its missing parts supplied by reference TRBV7-2 and TRBJ2-1, is GAGVSQSPSNKVTEKGKDVELRCDPISGHTALYWYRQSLGQGLEFLIYFQGNSAPDKSGLPSDRFSAERTGGSVSTLTIQRTQQEDSAVYLCASSLSPSGREGEQFFGPGTRLTVL.

The chain joins TRBV28 to TRBJ1-2, with D unresolved. Germline V gives CDR1 MDHEN, CDR2 SYDVKM. The CDR3 length is 18 residues. Trimming removed 8 bases from V and 1 base from J, with 26 bases in between. In DNA, the CDR3 is TGTGCCAGCGTTCCAGGAGGTGGGCCCATTTATTATAACTATGGCTACACCTTC. Translation gives CASVPGGGPIYYNYGYTF.

CDR3 sequence (DNA): TGTGCCAGCAGTGACGGACAGGGTAACGAAAAACTGTTTTTT. It yields the protein CASSDGQGNEKLFF. The rearrangement uses TRBV2 and TRBJ1-4; 8 nucleotides align to TRBD1. V lost 3 bases and J lost 8; bases outside the gene matches: 5. Germline CDR1 SNHLY, CDR2 FYNNEI. This CDR3 has 14 residues.

The V and J genes are TRBV6-1 and TRBJ2-3, with 7 bases aligning to TRBD2. J gave up 0 bases and V 6 bases, and 6 bases lay outside the gene matches. The CDR3 spans 15 residues. Germline V gives CDR1 MNHNS, CDR2 SASEGT. CDR3 DNA sequence: TGTGCCAGCAGCCGGGGGGATCCTAGCACAGATACGCAGTATTTT. Its translation is CASSRGDPSTDTQYF.

The CDR3 coding sequence is TGTGCCAGCAGCTTAGGCGGGAGGTCTCCCCCAGATACGCAGTATTTT. The encoded protein is CASSLGGRSPPDTQYF. The chain has TRBV7-9 and TRBJ2-3; 8 nucleotides line up with TRBD2. This CDR3 is built from 16 residues. J gave up 4 bases and V 1 base, and 7 bases lay outside the gene matches. In germline, CDR1 is SEHNR, CDR2 FQNEAQ (reference sequence).